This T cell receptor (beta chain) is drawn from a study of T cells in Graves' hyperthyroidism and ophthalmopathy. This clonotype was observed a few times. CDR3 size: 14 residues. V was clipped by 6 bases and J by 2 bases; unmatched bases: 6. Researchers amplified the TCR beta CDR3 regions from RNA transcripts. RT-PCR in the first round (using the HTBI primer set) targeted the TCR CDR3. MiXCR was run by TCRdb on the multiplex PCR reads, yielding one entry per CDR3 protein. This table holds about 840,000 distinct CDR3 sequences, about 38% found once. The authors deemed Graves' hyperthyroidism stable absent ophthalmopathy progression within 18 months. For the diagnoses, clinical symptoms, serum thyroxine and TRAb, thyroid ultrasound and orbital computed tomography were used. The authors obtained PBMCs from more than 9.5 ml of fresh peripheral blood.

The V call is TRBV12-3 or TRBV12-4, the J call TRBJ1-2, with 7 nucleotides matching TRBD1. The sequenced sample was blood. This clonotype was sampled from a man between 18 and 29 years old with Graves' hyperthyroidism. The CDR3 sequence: CASSTTDRNYGYTF. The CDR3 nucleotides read TGTGCCAGCAGCACTACGGACAGGAACTATGGCTACACCTTC.